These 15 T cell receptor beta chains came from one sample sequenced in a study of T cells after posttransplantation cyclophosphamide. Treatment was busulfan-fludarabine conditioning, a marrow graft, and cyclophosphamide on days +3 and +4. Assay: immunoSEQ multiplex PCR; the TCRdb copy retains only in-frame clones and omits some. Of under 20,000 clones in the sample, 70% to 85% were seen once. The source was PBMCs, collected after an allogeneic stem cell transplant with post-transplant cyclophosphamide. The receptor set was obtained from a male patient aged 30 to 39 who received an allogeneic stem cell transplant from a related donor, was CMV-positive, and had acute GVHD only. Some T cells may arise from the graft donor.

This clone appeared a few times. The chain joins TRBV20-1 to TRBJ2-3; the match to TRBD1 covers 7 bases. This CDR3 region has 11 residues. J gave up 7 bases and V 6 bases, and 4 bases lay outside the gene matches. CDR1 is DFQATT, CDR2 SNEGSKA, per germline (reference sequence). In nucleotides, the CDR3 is TGCAGTGCGCCGGACAGGCATACGCAGTATTTT. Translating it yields CSAPDRHTQYF.

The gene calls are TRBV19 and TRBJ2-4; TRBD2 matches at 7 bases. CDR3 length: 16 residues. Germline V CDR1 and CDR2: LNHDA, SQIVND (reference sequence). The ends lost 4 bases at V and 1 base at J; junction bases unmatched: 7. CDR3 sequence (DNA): TGTGCCAGTAGTAGGACTTCCGGGGGGGCCAAAAACATTCAGTACTTC. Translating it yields CASSRTSGGAKNIQYF.

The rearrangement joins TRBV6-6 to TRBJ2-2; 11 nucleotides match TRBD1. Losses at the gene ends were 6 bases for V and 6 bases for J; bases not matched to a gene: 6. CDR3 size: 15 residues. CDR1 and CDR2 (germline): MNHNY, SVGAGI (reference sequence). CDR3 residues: CASSFRDRGAGELFF. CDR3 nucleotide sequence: TGTGCCAGCAGCTTCCGGGACAGGGGGGCCGGGGAGCTGTTTTTT.

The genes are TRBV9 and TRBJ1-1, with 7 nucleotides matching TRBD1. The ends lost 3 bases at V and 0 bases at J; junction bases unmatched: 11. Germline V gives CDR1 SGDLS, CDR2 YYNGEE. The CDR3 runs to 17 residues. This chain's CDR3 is CASSAQDRPALNTEAFF. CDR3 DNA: TGTGCCAGCAGCGCCCAGGACAGGCCCGCACTGAACACTGAAGCTTTCTTT.

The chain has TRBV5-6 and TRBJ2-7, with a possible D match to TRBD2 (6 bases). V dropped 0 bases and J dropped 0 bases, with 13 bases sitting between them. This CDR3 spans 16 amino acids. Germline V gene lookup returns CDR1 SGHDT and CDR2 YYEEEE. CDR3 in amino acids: CASSLDSGEGSYEQYF. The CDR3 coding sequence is TGTGCCAGCAGCTTGGATTCGGGGGAAGGCTCCTACGAGCAGTACTTC.

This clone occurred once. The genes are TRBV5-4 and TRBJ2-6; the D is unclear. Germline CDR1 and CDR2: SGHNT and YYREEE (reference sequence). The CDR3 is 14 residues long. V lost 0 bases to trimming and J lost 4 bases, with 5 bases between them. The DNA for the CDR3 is TGTGCCAGCAGCTTGGAGAGAGGGGCCAACGTCCTGACTTTC. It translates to CASSLERGANVLTF.

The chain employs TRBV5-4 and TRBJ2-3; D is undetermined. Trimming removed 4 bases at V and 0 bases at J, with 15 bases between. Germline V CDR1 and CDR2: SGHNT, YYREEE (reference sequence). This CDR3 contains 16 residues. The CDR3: CASSGDQYSSTDTQYF. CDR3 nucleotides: TGTGCCAGCAGCGGAGACCAGTACTCTAGCACAGATACGCAGTATTTT.

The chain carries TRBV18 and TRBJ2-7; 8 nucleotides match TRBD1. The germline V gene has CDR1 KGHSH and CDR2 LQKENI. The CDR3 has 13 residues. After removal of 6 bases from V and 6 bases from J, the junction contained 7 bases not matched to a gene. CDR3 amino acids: CASSGPDRVEQYF. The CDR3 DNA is TGTGCCAGCTCGGGTCCGGACAGGGTCGAGCAGTACTTC.

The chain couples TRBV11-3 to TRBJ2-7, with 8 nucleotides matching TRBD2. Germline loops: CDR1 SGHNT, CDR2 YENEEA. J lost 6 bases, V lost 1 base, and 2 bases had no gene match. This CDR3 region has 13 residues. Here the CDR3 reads CASSLVAGGEQYF. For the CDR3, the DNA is TGTGCCAGCAGCTTAGTGGCGGGGGGCGAGCAGTACTTC.

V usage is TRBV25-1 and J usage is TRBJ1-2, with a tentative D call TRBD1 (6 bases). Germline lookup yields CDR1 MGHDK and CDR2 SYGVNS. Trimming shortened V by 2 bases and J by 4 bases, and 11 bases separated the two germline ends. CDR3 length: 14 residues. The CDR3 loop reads CASSEEGGPYGYTF. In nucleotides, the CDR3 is TGTGCCAGCAGTGAAGAAGGGGGACCCTATGGCTACACCTTC.

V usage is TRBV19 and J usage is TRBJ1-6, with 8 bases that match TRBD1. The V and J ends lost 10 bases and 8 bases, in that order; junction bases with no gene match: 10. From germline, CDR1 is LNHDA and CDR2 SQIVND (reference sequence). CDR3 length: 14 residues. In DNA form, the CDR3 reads TGTGCCACCGCCTCGACAGGGGTGTATTCACCCCTCCACTTT. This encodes CATASTGVYSPLHF.

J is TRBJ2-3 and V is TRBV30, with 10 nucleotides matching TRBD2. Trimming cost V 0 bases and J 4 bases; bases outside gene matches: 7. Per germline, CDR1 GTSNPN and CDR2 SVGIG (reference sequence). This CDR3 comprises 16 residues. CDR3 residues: CAWSVGLAGGPDTQYF. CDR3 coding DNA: TGTGCCTGGAGTGTAGGATTAGCGGGGGGCCCAGATACGCAGTATTTT. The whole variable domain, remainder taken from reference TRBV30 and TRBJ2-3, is SQTIHQWPATLVQPVGSPLSLECTVEGTSNPNLYWYRQAAGRGLQLLFYSVGIGQISSEVPQNLSASRPQDRQFILSSKKLLLSDSGFYLCAWSVGLAGGPDTQYFGPGTRLTVL.

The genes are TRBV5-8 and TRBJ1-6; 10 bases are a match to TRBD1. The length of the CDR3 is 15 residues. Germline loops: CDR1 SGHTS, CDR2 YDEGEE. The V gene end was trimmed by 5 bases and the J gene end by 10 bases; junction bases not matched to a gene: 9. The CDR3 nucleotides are TGTGCCAGCAGTCTCCGCGGGACAGGGGACTCACCCCTCCACTTT. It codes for CASSLRGTGDSPLHF.

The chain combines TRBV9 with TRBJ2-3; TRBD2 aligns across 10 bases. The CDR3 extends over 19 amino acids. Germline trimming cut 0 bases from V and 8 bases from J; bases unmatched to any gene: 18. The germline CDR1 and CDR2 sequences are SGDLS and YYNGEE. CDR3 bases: TGTGCCAGCAGCGTAGACCCCTTCACCCTAGCGGGGGAGCTGGGTACGCAGTATTTT. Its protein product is CASSVDPFTLAGELGTQYF.

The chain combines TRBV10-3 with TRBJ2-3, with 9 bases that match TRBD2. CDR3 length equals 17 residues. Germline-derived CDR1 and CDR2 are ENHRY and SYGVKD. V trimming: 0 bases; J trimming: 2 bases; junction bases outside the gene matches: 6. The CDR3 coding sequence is TGTGCCATCAGTGAGTCTCTGCTAGCGGGGTCCACAGATACGCAGTATTTT. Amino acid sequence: CAISESLLAGSTDTQYF.